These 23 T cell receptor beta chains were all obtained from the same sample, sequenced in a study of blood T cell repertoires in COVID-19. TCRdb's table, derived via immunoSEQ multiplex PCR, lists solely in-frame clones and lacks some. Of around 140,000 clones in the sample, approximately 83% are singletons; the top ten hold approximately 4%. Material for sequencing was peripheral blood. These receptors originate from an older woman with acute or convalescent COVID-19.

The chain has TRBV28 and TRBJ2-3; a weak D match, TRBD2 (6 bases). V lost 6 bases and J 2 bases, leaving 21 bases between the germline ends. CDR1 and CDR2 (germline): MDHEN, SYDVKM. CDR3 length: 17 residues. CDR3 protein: CASRPLAGAGLTDTQYF. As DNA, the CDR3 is TGTGCCAGCAGACCACTAGCTGGAGCGGGTCTCACAGATACGCAGTATTTT.

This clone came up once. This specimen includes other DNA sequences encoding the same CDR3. CDR3 loop: CASSLVAGGSYEQYF. CDR3 DNA sequence: TGCGCCAGCAGCTTGGTAGCAGGCGGGTCCTACGAGCAGTACTTC. The rearrangement uses TRBV5-1 and TRBJ2-7; possibly TRBD2 for D (5 bases). Germline V gene lookup returns CDR1 SGHRS and CDR2 YFSETQ. There are 15 residues in the CDR3. The germline V and J ends were trimmed by 0 bases and 1 base, with 11 bases remaining between them. Complete variable domain (other parts from reference TRBV5-1 and TRBJ2-7): KAGVTQTPRYLIKTRGQQVTLSCSPISGHRSVSWYQQTPGQGLQFLFEYFSETQRNKGNFPGRFSGRQFSNSRSEMNVSTLELGDSALYLCASSLVAGGSYEQYFGPGTRLTVT.

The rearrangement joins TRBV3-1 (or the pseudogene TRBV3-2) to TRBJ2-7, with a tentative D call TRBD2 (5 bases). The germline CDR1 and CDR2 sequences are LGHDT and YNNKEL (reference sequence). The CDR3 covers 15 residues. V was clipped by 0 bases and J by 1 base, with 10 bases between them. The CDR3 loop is CASSQEASLSYEQYF. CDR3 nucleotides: TGTGCCAGCAGCCAAGAGGCTAGCCTATCCTACGAGCAGTACTTC.

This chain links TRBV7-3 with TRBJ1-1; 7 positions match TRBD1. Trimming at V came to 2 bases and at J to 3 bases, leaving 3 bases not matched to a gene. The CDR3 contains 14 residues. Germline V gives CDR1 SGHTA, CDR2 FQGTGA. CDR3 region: CASSLRGTDTEAFF. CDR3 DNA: TGTGCCAGCAGCTTACGAGGGACAGACACTGAAGCTTTCTTT.

The CDR3, as DNA: TGTGCCATTCTCGAAGGACAGTCCGGGGAGCTGTTTTTT. This gives the protein CAILEGQSGELFF. The rearrangement links TRBV21-1 to TRBJ2-2; the table names TRBD1, a call not compared with the DNA. TRBV21-1 is listed as a pseudogene. The CDR3 length is 13 residues.

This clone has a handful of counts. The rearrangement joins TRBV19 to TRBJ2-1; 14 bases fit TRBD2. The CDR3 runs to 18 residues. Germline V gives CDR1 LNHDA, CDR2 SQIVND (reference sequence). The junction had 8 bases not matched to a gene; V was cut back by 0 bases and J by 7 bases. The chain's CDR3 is CASSIDTGTSGRLNEQFF. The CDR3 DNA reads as TGTGCCAGTAGTATAGACACCGGGACTAGCGGGAGATTAAATGAGCAGTTCTTC.

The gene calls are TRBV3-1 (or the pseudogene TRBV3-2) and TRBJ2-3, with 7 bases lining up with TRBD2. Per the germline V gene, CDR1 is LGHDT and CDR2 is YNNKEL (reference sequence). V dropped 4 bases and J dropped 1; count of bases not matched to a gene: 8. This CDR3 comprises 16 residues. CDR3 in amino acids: CASSRSGSPRTDTQYF. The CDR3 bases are TGTGCCAGCAGCCGTAGCGGGTCCCCCCGCACAGATACGCAGTATTTT.

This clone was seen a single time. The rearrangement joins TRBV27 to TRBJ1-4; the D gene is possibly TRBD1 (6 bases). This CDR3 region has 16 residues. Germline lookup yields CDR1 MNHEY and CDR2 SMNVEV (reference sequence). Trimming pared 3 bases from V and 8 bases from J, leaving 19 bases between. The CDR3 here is CASSFMSRGQREKLFF. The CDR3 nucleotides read TGTGCCAGCAGTTTTATGTCGCGGGGGCAGCGGGAAAAACTGTTTTTT. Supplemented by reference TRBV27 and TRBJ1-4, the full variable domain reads EAQVTQNPRYLITVTGKKLTVTCSQNMNHEYMSWYRQDPGLGLRQIYYSMNVEVTDKGDVPEGYKVSRKEKRNFPLILESPSPNQTSLYFCASSFMSRGQREKLFFGSGTQLSVL.

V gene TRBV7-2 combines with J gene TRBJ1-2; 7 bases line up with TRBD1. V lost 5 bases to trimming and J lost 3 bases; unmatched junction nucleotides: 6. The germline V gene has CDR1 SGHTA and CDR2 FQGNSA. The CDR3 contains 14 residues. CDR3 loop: CASSPAQGDYGYTF. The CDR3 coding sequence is TGTGCCAGCAGCCCCGCCCAGGGGGACTATGGCTACACCTTC.

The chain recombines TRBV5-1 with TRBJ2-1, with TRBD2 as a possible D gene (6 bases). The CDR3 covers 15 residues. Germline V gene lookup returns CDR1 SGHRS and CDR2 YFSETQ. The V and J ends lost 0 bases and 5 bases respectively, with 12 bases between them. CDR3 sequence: CASSLVGGDNNEQFF. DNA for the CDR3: TGCGCCAGCAGCTTGGTGGGGGGAGACAACAATGAGCAGTTCTTC. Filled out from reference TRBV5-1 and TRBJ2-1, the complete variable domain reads KAGVTQTPRYLIKTRGQQVTLSCSPISGHRSVSWYQQTPGQGLQFLFEYFSETQRNKGNFPGRFSGRQFSNSRSEMNVSTLELGDSALYLCASSLVGGDNNEQFFGPGTRLTVL.

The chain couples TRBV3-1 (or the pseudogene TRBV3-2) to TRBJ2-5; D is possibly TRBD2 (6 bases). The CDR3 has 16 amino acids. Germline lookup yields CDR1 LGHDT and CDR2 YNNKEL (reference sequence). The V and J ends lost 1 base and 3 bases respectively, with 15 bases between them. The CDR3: CASSQGPGGLEETQYF. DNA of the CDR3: TGTGCCAGCAGCCAAGGTCCCGGGGGATTGGAAGAGACCCAGTACTTC.

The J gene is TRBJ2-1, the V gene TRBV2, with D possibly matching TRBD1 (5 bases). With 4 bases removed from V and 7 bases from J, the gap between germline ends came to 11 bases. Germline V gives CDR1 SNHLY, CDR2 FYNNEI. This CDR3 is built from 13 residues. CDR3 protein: CASSVWGGNEQFF. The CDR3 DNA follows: TGTGCCAGCAGTGTATGGGGCGGTAATGAGCAGTTCTTC.

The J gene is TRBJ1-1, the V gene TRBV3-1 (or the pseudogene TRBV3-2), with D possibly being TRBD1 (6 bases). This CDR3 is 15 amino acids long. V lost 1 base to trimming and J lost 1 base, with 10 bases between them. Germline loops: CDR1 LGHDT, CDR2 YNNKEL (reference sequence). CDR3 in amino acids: CASSQGEGGNTEAFF. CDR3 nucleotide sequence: TGTGCCAGCAGCCAAGGAGAAGGGGGGAACACTGAAGCTTTCTTT.

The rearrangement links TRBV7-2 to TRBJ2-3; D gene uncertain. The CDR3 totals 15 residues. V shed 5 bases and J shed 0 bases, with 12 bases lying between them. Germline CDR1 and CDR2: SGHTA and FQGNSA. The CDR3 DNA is TGTGCCAGCAGCACCGTAGCAGATAGCACAGATACGCAGTATTTT. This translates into CASSTVADSTDTQYF.

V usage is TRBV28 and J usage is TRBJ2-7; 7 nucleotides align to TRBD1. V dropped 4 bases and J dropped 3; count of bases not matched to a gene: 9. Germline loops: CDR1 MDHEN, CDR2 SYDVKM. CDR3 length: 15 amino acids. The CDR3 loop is CASSSRWDRSYEQYF. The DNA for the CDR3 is TGTGCCAGCAGTTCTAGATGGGACAGAAGCTACGAGCAGTACTTC. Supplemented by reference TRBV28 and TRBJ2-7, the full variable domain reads DVKVTQSSRYLVKRTGEKVFLECVQDMDHENMFWYRQDPGLGLRLIYFSYDVKMKEKGDIPEGYSVSREKKERFSLILESASTNQTSMYLCASSSRWDRSYEQYFGPGTRLTVT.

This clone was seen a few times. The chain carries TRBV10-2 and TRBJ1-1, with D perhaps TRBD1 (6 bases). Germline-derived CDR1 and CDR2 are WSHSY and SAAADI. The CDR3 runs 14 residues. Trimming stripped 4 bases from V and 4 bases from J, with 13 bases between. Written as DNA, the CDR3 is TGCGCCAGCAGTGGGGGGCAGTTGGCCACTGAAGCTTTCTTT. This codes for CASSGGQLATEAFF.

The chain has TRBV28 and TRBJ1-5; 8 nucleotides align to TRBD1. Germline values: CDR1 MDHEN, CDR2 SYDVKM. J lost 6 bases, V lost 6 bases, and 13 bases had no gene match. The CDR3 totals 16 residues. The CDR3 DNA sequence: TGTGCCAGCAGCCCCGGCAGGGGGCAACCCAGTCAGCCCCAGCATTTT. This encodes CASSPGRGQPSQPQHF.

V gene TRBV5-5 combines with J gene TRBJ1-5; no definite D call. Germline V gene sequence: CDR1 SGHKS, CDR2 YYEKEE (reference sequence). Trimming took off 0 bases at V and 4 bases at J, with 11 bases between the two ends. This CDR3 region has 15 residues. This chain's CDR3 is CASSLGGQWNQPQHF. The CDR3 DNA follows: TGTGCCAGCAGCTTGGGTGGGCAGTGGAATCAGCCCCAGCATTTT.

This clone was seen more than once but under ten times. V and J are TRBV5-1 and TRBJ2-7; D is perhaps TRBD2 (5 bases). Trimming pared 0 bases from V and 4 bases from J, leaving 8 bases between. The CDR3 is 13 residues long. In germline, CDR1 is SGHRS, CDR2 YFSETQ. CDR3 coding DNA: TGCGCCAGCAGCTTGGATTCGGGATACGAGCAGTACTTC. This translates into CASSLDSGYEQYF. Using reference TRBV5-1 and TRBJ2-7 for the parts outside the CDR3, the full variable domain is KAGVTQTPRYLIKTRGQQVTLSCSPISGHRSVSWYQQTPGQGLQFLFEYFSETQRNKGNFPGRFSGRQFSNSRSEMNVSTLELGDSALYLCASSLDSGYEQYFGPGTRLTVT.

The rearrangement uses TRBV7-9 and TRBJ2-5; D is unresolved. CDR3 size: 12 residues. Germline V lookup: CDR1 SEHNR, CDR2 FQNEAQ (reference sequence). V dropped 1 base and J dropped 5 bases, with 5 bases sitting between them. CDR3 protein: CASSLGSETQYF. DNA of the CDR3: TGTGCCAGCAGCTTAGGAAGCGAGACCCAGTACTTC.

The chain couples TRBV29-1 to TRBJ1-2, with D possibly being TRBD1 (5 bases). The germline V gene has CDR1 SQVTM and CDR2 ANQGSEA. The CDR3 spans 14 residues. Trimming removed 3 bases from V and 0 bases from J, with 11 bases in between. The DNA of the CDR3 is TGCAGCGTTGAGGGGGGGGAGACTAACTATGGCTACACCTTC. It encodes CSVEGGETNYGYTF. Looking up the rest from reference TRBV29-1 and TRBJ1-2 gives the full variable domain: SAVISQKPSRDICQRGTSLTIQCQVDSQVTMMFWYRQQPGQSLTLIATANQGSEATYESGFVIDKFPISRPNLTFSTLTVSNMSPEDSSIYLCSVEGGETNYGYTFGSGTRLTVV.

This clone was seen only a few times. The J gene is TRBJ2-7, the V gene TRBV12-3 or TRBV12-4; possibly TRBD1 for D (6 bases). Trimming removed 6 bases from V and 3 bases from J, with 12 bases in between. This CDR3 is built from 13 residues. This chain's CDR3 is CASSTETGYEQYF. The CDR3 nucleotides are TGTGCCAGCAGCACCGAGACAGGCTACGAGCAGTACTTC.

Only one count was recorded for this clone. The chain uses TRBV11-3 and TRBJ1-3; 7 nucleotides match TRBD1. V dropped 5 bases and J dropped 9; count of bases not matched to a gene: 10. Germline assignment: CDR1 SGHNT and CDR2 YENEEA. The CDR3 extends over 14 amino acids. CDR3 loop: CASSRTGVVGTIYF. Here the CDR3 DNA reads TGTGCCAGCAGCCGAACAGGGGTCGTCGGCACCATATATTTT.